The 14 T cell receptor beta chains below come from one sample, sequenced in a study of blood T cell repertoires in COVID-19. Generated by immunoSEQ multiplex PCR, the TCRdb table keeps only in-frame clones and is missing some. This sample has roughly 76,000 clones, with 75% to 80% found just once. Sample: peripheral blood. All receptors derive from a human donor in a cohort sampled during active COVID-19.

The rearrangement joins TRBV10-1 to TRBJ2-7; 10 nucleotides agree with TRBD2. Germline assignment: CDR1 WNHNN and CDR2 SYGVQD (reference sequence). The CDR3 length is 14 residues. The ends lost 6 bases at V and 4 bases at J; junction bases unmatched: 6. The DNA for the CDR3 is TGCGCCAGCAGCATCGGGACTAGCGTTTACGAGCAGTACTTC. It is translated as CASSIGTSVYEQYF.

The gene calls are TRBV11-3 and TRBJ2-5; the D is unclear. The CDR3 contains 13 residues. Looked up from germline, CDR1 is SGHNT and CDR2 is YENEEA. With 5 bases removed from V and 0 bases from J, the gap between germline ends came to 7 bases. In DNA, the CDR3 is TGTGCCAGCAGCCTCCGGGACCAAGAGACCCAGTACTTC. It specifies CASSLRDQETQYF.

The chain couples TRBV18 to TRBJ2-7; TRBD2 is a possible D gene (6 bases). This CDR3 spans 12 amino acids. Trimming left V 3 bases short and J 3 bases short, with 6 bases between. Germline V gene lookup returns CDR1 KGHSH and CDR2 LQKENI. The CDR3 region is CASSPEGYEQYF. The CDR3 DNA follows: TGTGCCAGCTCACCGGAGGGCTACGAGCAGTACTTC.

The gene calls are TRBV5-1 and TRBJ2-5, with 10 bases that match TRBD2. This CDR3 is built from 15 residues. V lost 6 bases to trimming and J lost 5 bases; unmatched junction nucleotides: 10. The V gene's germline CDR1 is SGHRS and CDR2 YFSETQ. For the CDR3, the DNA is TGCGCCAGCACCACGGTTGGAGCGGGAGGGGAGACCCAGTACTTC. Translating gives CASTTVGAGGETQYF.

The chain is built from TRBV5-1 and TRBJ2-7, with 14 bases aligning to TRBD2. This CDR3 has 15 residues. The germline V gene encodes CDR1 SGHRS and CDR2 YFSETQ. V trimming: 4 bases; J trimming: 2 bases; junction bases outside the gene matches: 2. This CDR3 is CASSVGLAGAYEQYF. The CDR3 coding sequence is TGCGCCAGCAGCGTGGGACTAGCGGGGGCCTACGAGCAGTACTTC.

The rearrangement joins TRBV7-2 to TRBJ2-3, with 8 nucleotides matching TRBD2. The germline V gene encodes CDR1 SGHTA and CDR2 FQGNSA. The V and J ends lost 2 bases and 2 bases, in that order; junction bases with no gene match: 3. CDR3 size: 15 residues. This CDR3 reads CASSLYGRDTDTQYF. The DNA of the CDR3 is TGTGCCAGCAGCTTATACGGGAGGGACACAGATACGCAGTATTTT.

The chain recombines TRBV9 with TRBJ2-7; the D gene is possibly TRBD2 (5 bases). Germline values: CDR1 SGDLS, CDR2 YYNGEE. The CDR3 has 14 amino acids. V was pared by 2 bases and J by 4 bases, with 13 bases between. In DNA, the CDR3 is TGTGCCAGCAGCGTCGACACATGGACTTACGAGCAGTACTTC. The encoded protein is CASSVDTWTYEQYF.

V and J are TRBV5-4 and TRBJ2-7; 9 bases are a match to TRBD2. CDR1 is SGHNT, CDR2 YYREEE, per germline (reference sequence). The CDR3 extends over 16 amino acids. J gave up 5 bases and V 0 bases, and 9 bases lay outside the gene matches. DNA of the CDR3: TGTGCCAGCAGCTTGGGTGGAGGCGGGAGGGCCAACGAGCAGTACTTC. It translates to CASSLGGGGRANEQYF.

V gene TRBV11-3 combines with J gene TRBJ1-1; D unresolved. CDR3 length equals 13 residues. Germline lookup yields CDR1 SGHNT and CDR2 YENEEA. V lost 2 bases, J lost 2 bases, and 6 bases lay in between. CDR3 protein: CASSLSRNTEAFF. For the CDR3, the DNA is TGTGCCAGCAGCTTATCTAGAAACACTGAAGCTTTCTTT.

In nucleotides, the CDR3 is TGTGCCTGCGCCACCTCAGGGGTATGGGGTGAAAAACTGTTTTTT. Translation: CACATSGVWGEKLFF. The rearrangement joins TRBV30 to TRBJ1-4, with a tentative D call TRBD1 (6 bases). Germline CDR1 is GTSNPN and CDR2 is SVGIG (reference sequence). The CDR3 has 15 amino acids. The V gene lost 6 bases and the J gene lost 7 bases, with 21 bases spanning the gap.

This chain links TRBV5-4 with TRBJ1-2, with a tentative D call TRBD1 (6 bases). The V end was cut by 4 bases, the J end by 8 bases, with 12 bases between. The CDR3 is 12 residues long. Germline values: CDR1 SGHNT, CDR2 YYREEE (reference sequence). CDR3 sequence: CASSTGTFGYTF. CDR3 DNA: TGTGCCAGCAGCACCGGGACATTCGGCTACACCTTC.

The rearrangement joins TRBV7-2 to TRBJ2-5; 7 bases align to TRBD1. V shed 1 base, J shed 4 bases, and the junction held 3 bases outside the gene matches. Germline V lookup: CDR1 SGHTA, CDR2 FQGNSA. This CDR3 is 14 amino acids long. The CDR3 DNA sequence: TGTGCCAGCAGCTTAGAAAGGGGGCCAGAGACCCAGTACTTC. Translated: CASSLERGPETQYF.

The chain couples TRBV19 to TRBJ1-4; maybe TRBD1 (5 bases). Germline V gene sequence: CDR1 LNHDA, CDR2 SQIVND (reference sequence). This CDR3 is built from 14 residues. Trimming pared 5 bases from V and 4 bases from J, leaving 11 bases between. CDR3 DNA: TGTGCCAGTAGTCAGGGCGTCAATAATGAAAAACTGTTTTTT. This translates into CASSQGVNNEKLFF.

The gene calls are TRBV19 and TRBJ2-3; 8 bases match TRBD2. The J segment lost 2 bases and the V segment lost 7 bases, leaving 14 bases of the junction unmatched. The germline V gene has CDR1 LNHDA and CDR2 SQIVND (reference sequence). This CDR3 has 17 amino acids. The chain's CDR3 is CASTAPPLAEITDTQYF. The CDR3 DNA reads TGTGCCAGTACCGCTCCCCCACTAGCGGAAATCACAGATACGCAGTATTTT.